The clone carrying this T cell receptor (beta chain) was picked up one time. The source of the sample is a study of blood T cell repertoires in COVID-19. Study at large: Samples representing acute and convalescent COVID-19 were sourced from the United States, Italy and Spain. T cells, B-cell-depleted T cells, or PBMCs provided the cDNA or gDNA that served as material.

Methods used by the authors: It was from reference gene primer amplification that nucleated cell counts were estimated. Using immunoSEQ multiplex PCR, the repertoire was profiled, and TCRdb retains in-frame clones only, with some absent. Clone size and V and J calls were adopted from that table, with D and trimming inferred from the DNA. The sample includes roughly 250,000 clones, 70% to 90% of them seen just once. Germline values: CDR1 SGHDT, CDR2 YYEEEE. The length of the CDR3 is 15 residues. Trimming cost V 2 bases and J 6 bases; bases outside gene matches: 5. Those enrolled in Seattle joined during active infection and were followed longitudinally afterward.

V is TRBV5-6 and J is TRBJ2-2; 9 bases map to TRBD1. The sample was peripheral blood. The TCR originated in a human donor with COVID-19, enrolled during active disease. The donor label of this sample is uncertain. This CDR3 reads CASSLGQGWPGELFF. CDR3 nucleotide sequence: TGTGCCAGCAGCTTAGGACAGGGGTGGCCCGGGGAGCTGTTTTTT.